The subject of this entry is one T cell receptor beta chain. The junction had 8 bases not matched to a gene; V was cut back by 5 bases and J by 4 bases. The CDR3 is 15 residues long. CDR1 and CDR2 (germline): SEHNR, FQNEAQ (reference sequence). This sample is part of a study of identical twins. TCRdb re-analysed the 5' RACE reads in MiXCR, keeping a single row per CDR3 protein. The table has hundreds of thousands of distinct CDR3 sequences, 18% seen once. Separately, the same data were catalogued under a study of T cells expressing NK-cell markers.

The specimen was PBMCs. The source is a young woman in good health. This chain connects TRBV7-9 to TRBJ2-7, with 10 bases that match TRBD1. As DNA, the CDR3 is TGTGCCAGCAGCCCTGGACAGGGGGTTTTTTACGAGCAGTACTTC. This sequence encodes CASSPGQGVFYEQYF.